The 2 T cell receptor beta chains below all came from one sample that was sequenced in a study of cytomegalovirus exposure and HLA in healthy donors. The study ran its PCR with 60 Vbeta and 13 Jbeta primers. This table comes from immunoSEQ multiplex PCR, and its TCRdb copy is limited to in-frame clones, with some not included. The sample contains 150,000 or so clones, roughly four fifths of which appear only once. Source material: PBMCs. The source is a woman between 40 and 55 years old in good health and CMV-seronegative.

The chain links TRBV28 to TRBJ2-7, with 7 positions matching TRBD1. The CDR3 consists of 16 residues. V was clipped by 2 bases and J by 4 bases; unmatched bases: 11. The germline V gene encodes CDR1 MDHEN and CDR2 SYDVKM. The CDR3 DNA reads TGTGCCAGCAGTTTAGCAGGAGGAAACAGGGGTTACGAGCAGTACTTC. Residues: CASSLAGGNRGYEQYF.

The chain employs TRBV7-8 and TRBJ2-5; 10 bases are a match to TRBD2. J was trimmed by 1 base and V by 0 bases; bases with no gene match: 8. Per germline, CDR1 SGHVS and CDR2 FQNEAQ. This CDR3 is 18 amino acids long. CDR3 in amino acids: CASSLALAGVVPQETQYF. Here the CDR3 DNA reads TGTGCCAGCAGCTTAGCTCTAGCGGGAGTGGTACCCCAAGAGACCCAGTACTTC. Supplemented by reference TRBV7-8 and TRBJ2-5, the full variable domain reads GAGVSQSPRYKVAKRGQDVALRCDPISGHVSLFWYQQALGQGPEFLTYFQNEAQLDKSGLPSDRFFAERPEGSVSTLKIQRTQQEDSAVYLCASSLALAGVVPQETQYFGPGTRLLVL.